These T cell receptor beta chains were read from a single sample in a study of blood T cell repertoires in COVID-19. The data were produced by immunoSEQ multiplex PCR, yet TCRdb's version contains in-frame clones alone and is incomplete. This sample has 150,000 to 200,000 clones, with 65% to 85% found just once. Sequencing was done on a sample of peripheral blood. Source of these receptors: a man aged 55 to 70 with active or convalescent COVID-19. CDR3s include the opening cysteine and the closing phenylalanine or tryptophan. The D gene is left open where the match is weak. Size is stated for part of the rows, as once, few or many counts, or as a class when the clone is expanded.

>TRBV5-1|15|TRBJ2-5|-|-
CASSQTRRFQETQYF
TGCGCCAGCAGCCAGACGAGGAGGTTCCAAGAGACCCAGTACTTC
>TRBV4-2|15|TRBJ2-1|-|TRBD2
CASSQSSGRRNEQFF
TGTGCCAGCAGCCAGTCGAGCGGGAGGCGGAATGAGCAGTTCTTC
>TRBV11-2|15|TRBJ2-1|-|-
CASSSQGHRSNEQFF
TGTGCCAGCAGCTCGCAGGGACACCGGAGCAATGAGCAGTTCTTC
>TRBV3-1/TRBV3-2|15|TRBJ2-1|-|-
CASSFRQAPLNEQFF
TGTGCCAGCAGCTTTCGCCAGGCCCCCCTTAATGAGCAGTTCTTC
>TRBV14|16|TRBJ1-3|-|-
CASSQGKGEGGNTIYF
TGTGCCAGCAGCCAAGGAAAGGGGGAAGGAGGAAACACCATATATTTT
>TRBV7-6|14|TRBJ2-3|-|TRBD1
CASSQTGATDTQYF
TGTGCCAGCAGCCAAACAGGGGCCACAGATACGCAGTATTTT
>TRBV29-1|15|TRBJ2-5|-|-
CSVGVGTSGTETQYF
TGCAGCGTGGGGGTCGGGACATCGGGGACAGAGACCCAGTACTTC
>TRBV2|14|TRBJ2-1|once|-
CASRRSYGYNEQFF
TGTGCCAGCAGGCGTTCCTATGGTTACAATGAGCAGTTCTTC
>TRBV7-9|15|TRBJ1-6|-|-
CASSPNGPQNSPLHF
TGTGCCAGCAGCCCAAATGGCCCGCAAAATTCACCCCTCCACTTT
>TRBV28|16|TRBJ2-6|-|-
CASRRESRSGANVLTF
TGTGCCAGCAGGCGGGAAAGCAGATCTGGGGCCAACGTCCTGACTTTC
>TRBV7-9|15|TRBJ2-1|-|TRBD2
CASSPLAGVKNEQFF
TGTGCCAGCAGCCCCCTAGCGGGAGTAAAGAATGAGCAGTTCTTC
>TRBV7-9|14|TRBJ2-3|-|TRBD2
CASSPAGGAGTQYF
TGTGCCAGCAGCCCAGCGGGAGGGGCGGGTACGCAGTATTTT
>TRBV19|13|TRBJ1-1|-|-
CASSIMGQTEAFF
TGTGCCAGTAGCATAATGGGGCAGACTGAAGCTTTCTTT
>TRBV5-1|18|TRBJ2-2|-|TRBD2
CASSPRPLAGINTGELFF
TGCGCCAGCAGCCCCCGGCCGCTAGCGGGGATCAACACCGGGGAGCTGTTTTTT
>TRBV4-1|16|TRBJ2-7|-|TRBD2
CASSQPTSGSRNEQYF
TGCGCCAGCAGCCAACCGACTAGCGGGAGCCGGAACGAGCAGTACTTC
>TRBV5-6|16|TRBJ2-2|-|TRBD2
CASSGLAGGLRGELFF
TGTGCCAGCAGCGGACTTGCGGGAGGCCTCCGGGGGGAGCTGTTTTTT
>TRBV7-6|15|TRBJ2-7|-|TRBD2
CASSLQGLHSYEQYF
TGTGCCAGCAGCTTACAGGGACTACACTCCTACGAGCAGTACTTC
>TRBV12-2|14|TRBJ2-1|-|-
CASRQGLATGEQFF
TGTGCAAGTCGCCAGGGACTAGCGACGGGTGAGCAGTTCTTC
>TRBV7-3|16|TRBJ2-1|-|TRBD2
CASSLMGGSLGMEQFF
TGTGCCAGCAGCTTAATGGGGGGGTCGCTCGGGATGGAGCAGTTCTTC
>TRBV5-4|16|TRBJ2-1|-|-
CASTNGGVGGYNEQFF
TGTGCCAGCACCAACGGGGGTGTGGGGGGCTACAATGAGCAGTTCTTC
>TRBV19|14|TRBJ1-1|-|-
CASSMLERGTEAFF
TGTGCCAGTAGTATGCTCGAACGGGGCACTGAAGCTTTCTTT
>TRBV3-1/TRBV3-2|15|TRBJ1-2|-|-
CASSQAGTPPYGYTF
TGTGCCAGCAGCCAGGCAGGGACTCCCCCCTATGGCTACACCTTC
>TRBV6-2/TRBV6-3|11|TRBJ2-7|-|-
CASSQNYEQYF
TGTGCCAGCAGTCAGAATTACGAGCAGTACTTC
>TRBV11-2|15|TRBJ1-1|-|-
CASSLDHRLSVSAFF
TGTGCCAGCAGCTTAGATCATCGGTTAAGTGTCTCAGCTTTCTTT
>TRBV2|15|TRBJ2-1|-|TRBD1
CASSERGQGHNEQFF
TGTGCCAGCAGTGAAAGGGGACAGGGCCACAATGAGCAGTTCTTC
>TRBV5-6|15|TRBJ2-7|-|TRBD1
CASSFGTAPSYEQYF
TGTGCCAGCAGCTTTGGGACAGCACCGTCCTACGAGCAGTACTTC
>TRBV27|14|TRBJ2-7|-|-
CASSLYINSYEQYF
TGTGCCAGCAGTTTATACATAAACTCCTACGAGCAGTACTTC
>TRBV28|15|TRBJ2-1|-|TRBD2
CASSPQSGRAHEQFF
TGTGCCAGCAGCCCCCAGAGCGGGAGGGCCCATGAGCAGTTCTTC
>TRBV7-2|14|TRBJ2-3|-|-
CASSLDAGTDTQYF
TGTGCCAGCAGCTTAGACGCAGGCACAGATACGCAGTATTTT
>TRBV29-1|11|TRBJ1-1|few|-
CSGVNREAAFF
TGCAGCGGGGTAAACAGGGAAGCGGCTTTCTTT
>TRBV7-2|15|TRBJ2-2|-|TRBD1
CASSRTGGGTGELFF
TGTGCCAGCAGCCGGACAGGAGGAGGCACCGGGGAGCTGTTTTTT
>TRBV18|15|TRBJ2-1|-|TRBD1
CASSLGTGGYNEQFF
TGTGCCAGCTCATTAGGGACAGGGGGTTACAATGAGCAGTTCTTC
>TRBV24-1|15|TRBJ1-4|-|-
CATSDSGQRIEKLFF
TGTGCCACCAGTGACTCAGGACAGAGGATTGAAAAACTGTTTTTT
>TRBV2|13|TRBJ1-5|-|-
CASVYNSNQPQHF
TGTGCCAGCGTATATAATAGCAATCAGCCCCAGCATTTT
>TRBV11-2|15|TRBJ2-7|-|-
CASSVSRGEAYEQYF
TGTGCCAGCAGCGTGTCTAGAGGGGAGGCCTACGAGCAGTACTTC
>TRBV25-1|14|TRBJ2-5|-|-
CASSEWGRQETQYF
TGTGCCAGCAGTGAATGGGGCAGGCAAGAGACCCAGTACTTC
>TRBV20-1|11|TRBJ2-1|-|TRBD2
CSAGGVGEQFF
TGCAGTGCGGGAGGGGTCGGTGAGCAGTTCTTC
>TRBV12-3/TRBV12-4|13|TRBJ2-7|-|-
CASTSQGSIRQYF
TGTGCCAGCACCTCCCAGGGTTCCATCAGGCAGTACTTC
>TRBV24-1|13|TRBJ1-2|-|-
CATSDLGIDGYTF
TGTGCCACCAGTGATTTGGGCATCGATGGCTACACCTTC
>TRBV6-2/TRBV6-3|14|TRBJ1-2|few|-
CASSWTGLDYGYTF
TGTGCCAGCAGTTGGACCGGACTGGACTATGGCTACACCTTC
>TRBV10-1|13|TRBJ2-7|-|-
CAYQWGEKVEQYF
TGCGCATACCAATGGGGGGAGAAGGTCGAGCAGTACTTC
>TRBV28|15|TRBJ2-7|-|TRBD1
CASSLSPTGGYEQYF
TGTGCCAGCAGTTTAAGTCCGACAGGGGGCTACGAGCAGTACTTC
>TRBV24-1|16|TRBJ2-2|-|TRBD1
CATSDSGQGWSGELFF
TGTGCCACCAGTGATTCGGGACAGGGCTGGTCCGGGGAGCTGTTTTTT
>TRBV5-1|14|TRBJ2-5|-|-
CASSSSGTQETQYF
TGCGCCAGCAGCTCGTCAGGGACTCAAGAGACCCAGTACTTC
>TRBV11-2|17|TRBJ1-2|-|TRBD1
CASSLGGAGGFRDGYTF
TGTGCCAGCAGCTTAGGTGGGGCAGGGGGCTTTCGGGATGGCTACACCTTC
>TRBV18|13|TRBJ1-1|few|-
CASSSDRNTEAFF
TGTGCCAGCTCATCGGACAGAAACACTGAAGCTTTCTTT
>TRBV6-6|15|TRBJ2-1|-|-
CASSYQGSSYNEQFF
TGTGCCAGCAGTTATCAGGGCAGCTCCTACAATGAGCAGTTCTTC
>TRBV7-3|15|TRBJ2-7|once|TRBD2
CASSPEGLANDEQYF
TGTGCCAGCAGCCCCGAGGGACTAGCGAACGACGAGCAGTACTTC